The clone carrying this T cell receptor beta chain occurred a few times. The antigen is not known. This sample was included in a study of cytomegalovirus exposure and HLA in healthy donors. Study details: The roughly 120 validation repertoires matched the 666 first-cohort repertoires in platform, a later analysis reported.

Looked up from germline, CDR1 is SGHVS and CDR2 is FQNEAQ. V was shortened by 11 bases and J by 4 bases, with 14 bases between the two germline ends. This CDR3 region has 12 residues. Generated by immunoSEQ multiplex PCR, the TCRdb table keeps only in-frame clones and is missing some. The sample has more than 100,000 clones, roughly 86% seen once. Study outcomes and limitations: Testing in vitro showed three CMV-associated chains specific for CMV antigens. Subsequent analysis found a tendency for first-cohort TCR clusters to co-occur within the 120 or so validation repertoires.

This rearrangement joins TRBV7-8 to TRBJ1-2; weak D call: TRBD1 (5 bases). Material for sequencing was PBMCs. The source of this sequence is a man aged 25 to 40 in good health and CMV-seronegative. The CDR3 loop is CAGYDRSYGYTF. CDR3 in DNA: TGTGCCGGGTATGACAGATCCTATGGCTACACCTTC. The complete variable domain, with remaining parts taken from reference TRBV7-8 and TRBJ1-2, reads GAGVSQSPRYKVAKRGQDVALRCDPISGHVSLFWYQQALGQGPEFLTYFQNEAQLDKSGLPSDRFFAERPEGSVSTLKIQRTQQEDSAVYLCAGYDRSYGYTFGSGTRLTVV.